This passage covers 2 T cell receptor beta chains from one sample sequenced in a study of blood T cell repertoires in COVID-19. Generated by immunoSEQ multiplex PCR, the TCRdb table keeps only in-frame clones and is missing some. The table has 240,000 or so clones, 85% to 90% seen once. Sequences were obtained from PBMCs or T cells enriched from blood (not recorded which). Every receptor here comes from a man aged 40-50 years who had recovered from COVID-19.

V and J are TRBV11-3 and TRBJ1-5; D ambiguous. The CDR3 totals 15 residues. V dropped 7 bases and J dropped 3 bases, with 16 bases sitting between them. Per the germline V gene, CDR1 is SGHNT and CDR2 is YENEEA. CDR3 sequence: CASTDRAGNNQPQHF. Here the CDR3 DNA reads TGTGCCAGCACCGACCGAGCGGGGAACAATCAGCCCCAGCATTTT.

The V call is TRBV21-1, the J call TRBJ2-7; the D call TRBD2 from the table was never checked on the DNA. TRBV21-1 is noted as a pseudogene. The CDR3 runs to 14 residues. The CDR3 region has the DNA TGTGCCAGCAGCAAAGTGTTTAGCCGGCTATCGCTGTACTTC. It encodes CASSKVFSRLSLYF.